These 19 T cell receptor beta chains were all obtained from the same sample, sequenced in a study of blood T cell repertoires in COVID-19. Assay used: immunoSEQ multiplex PCR; TCRdb lists only in-frame clones, some missing. The sample contains some 350,000 clones, around 91% of which appear only once. The material sequenced was peripheral blood. These receptors all stem from a woman in her late teens or twenties who had recovered from COVID-19.

The rearrangement uses TRBV7-9 and TRBJ2-5; TRBD1 aligns across 8 bases. The V segment lost 5 bases and the J segment 2 bases; nucleotides outside the gene matches: 4. Germline CDR1 reads SEHNR; CDR2 reads FQNEAQ (reference sequence). The CDR3 has 14 amino acids. This chain's CDR3 is CASSQDRAQETQYF. In DNA form, the CDR3 reads TGTGCCAGCAGCCAGGACAGGGCACAAGAGACCCAGTACTTC.

V is TRBV18 and J is TRBJ1-5, with TRBD1 as a possible D gene (5 bases). The CDR3 has 15 residues. V was pared by 2 bases and J by 2 bases, with 10 bases between. Germline CDR1 and CDR2: KGHSH and LQKENI. CDR3 DNA: TGTGCCAGCTCACCAGGGGCGAATCGCAATCAGCCCCAGCATTTT. It encodes CASSPGANRNQPQHF.

The chain employs TRBV11-3 and TRBJ2-5; unclear D gene. V was cut by 4 bases and J by 5 bases, with 5 bases left in between. Germline V gene sequence: CDR1 SGHNT, CDR2 YENEEA. The CDR3 totals 11 residues. CDR3: CASSSFETQYF. The DNA of the CDR3 is TGTGCCAGCAGCTCGTTTGAGACCCAGTACTTC.

This rearrangement joins TRBV10-3 to TRBJ1-2, with 7 bases fitting TRBD1. Per germline, CDR1 ENHRY and CDR2 SYGVKD. Trimming took 5 bases from V and 4 from J; bases not matched to a gene: 4. The CDR3 sequence is 13 residues long. In DNA form, the CDR3 reads TGTGCCATCAGTAGACAGGGTGGCTATGGCTACACCTTC. Translating it yields CAISRQGGYGYTF.

The rearrangement joins TRBV3-1 (or the pseudogene TRBV3-2) to TRBJ2-5; D is possibly TRBD1 (6 bases). The CDR3 is made up of 16 amino acids. Trimming shortened V by 2 bases and J by 5 bases, and 18 bases separated the two germline ends. Germline lookup yields CDR1 LGHDT and CDR2 YNNKEL (reference sequence). Written as DNA, the CDR3 is TGTGCCAGCAGCCAACGTTTTGGGGGCGCGCGGGAGACCCAGTACTTC. It codes for CASSQRFGGARETQYF.

V gene TRBV24-1 combines with J gene TRBJ1-3; D is perhaps TRBD1 (6 bases). The germline gives CDR1 KGHDR, CDR2 SFDVKD. The CDR3 has 16 residues. Deletions cut 3 bases from V and 0 bases from J, with 11 bases between. CDR3 sequence (DNA): TGTGCCACCAGTGATCGCCGGGACAACTCTGGAAACACCATATATTTT. Translation gives CATSDRRDNSGNTIYF.

The chain couples TRBV18 to TRBJ2-6; D possibly corresponds to TRBD1 (6 bases). Germline V gene lookup returns CDR1 KGHSH and CDR2 LQKENI. This CDR3 is 16 amino acids long. The germline V and J ends were trimmed by 2 bases and 2 bases, with 10 bases remaining between them. The CDR3 bases are TGTGCCAGCTCACCAGTGAAGGGGGCTGGGGCCAACGTCCTGACTTTC. Protein product: CASSPVKGAGANVLTF.

The chain carries TRBV10-3 and TRBJ2-3; 8 bases line up with TRBD2. Germline V lookup: CDR1 ENHRY, CDR2 SYGVKD. The V and J ends lost 3 bases and 5 bases, in that order; junction bases with no gene match: 7. There are 15 residues in the CDR3. The CDR3: CAISEGLAGLDTQYF. CDR3 nucleotides: TGTGCCATCAGTGAAGGGCTAGCGGGCTTAGATACGCAGTATTTT.

The chain uses TRBV27 and TRBJ2-7, with TRBD2 matching over 7 bases. The ends lost 6 bases at V and 4 bases at J; junction bases unmatched: 9. Germline V gene lookup returns CDR1 MNHEY and CDR2 SMNVEV (reference sequence). The CDR3 has 14 residues. Here the CDR3 DNA reads TGTGCCAGCAGACCCTGGGGAGGGGCATACGAGCAGTACGTC. The encoded protein is CASRPWGGAYEQYV.

The chain uses TRBV9 and TRBJ1-1, with D possibly matching TRBD1 (6 bases). Germline CDR1 is SGDLS and CDR2 is YYNGEE. The CDR3 loop spans 14 amino acids. The V end was cut by 2 bases, the J end by 1 base, with 9 bases between. CDR3 nucleotides: TGTGCCAGCAGCGTCGGGACATCGAACACTGAAGCTTTCTTT. This codes for CASSVGTSNTEAFF.

V and J are TRBV24-1 and TRBJ2-3; 7 bases are shared with TRBD1. Trimming took 4 bases from V and 6 from J; bases not matched to a gene: 3. Germline-derived CDR1 and CDR2 are KGHDR and SFDVKD. The CDR3 has 13 amino acids. The CDR3 DNA is TGTGCCACCAGTGACCCGACAGGGGATACGCAGTATTTT. Amino acid sequence: CATSDPTGDTQYF.

The chain links TRBV27 to TRBJ1-6; maybe TRBD1 (5 bases). Deletions cut 3 bases from V and 5 bases from J, with 8 bases between. The CDR3 length is 14 residues. CDR1 and CDR2 (germline): MNHEY, SMNVEV (reference sequence). This CDR3 is CASSFDSNNSPLHF. The CDR3 DNA reads TGTGCCAGCAGTTTCGACAGTAATAATTCACCCCTCCACTTT.

The chain joins TRBV7-9 to TRBJ1-6, with D possibly being TRBD1 (6 bases). V lost 5 bases and J lost 5, with 25 bases in between. The germline V gene encodes CDR1 SEHNR and CDR2 FQNEAQ (reference sequence). This CDR3 is 19 amino acids long. Written as DNA, the CDR3 is TGTGCCAGCAGCCCAGGGGTCGGATCGGGGCTTCGCAATAATTCACCCCTCCACTTT. Translation gives CASSPGVGSGLRNNSPLHF.

This clone was counted once. The chain has TRBV2 and TRBJ2-1; 9 bases are a match to TRBD2. Losses at the gene ends were 10 bases for V and 5 bases for J; bases not matched to a gene: 6. In germline, CDR1 is SNHLY, CDR2 FYNNEI. The CDR3 length is 13 residues. The CDR3 sequence is CATGLARHNEQFF. CDR3 nucleotide sequence: TGTGCCACTGGACTAGCGAGACACAATGAGCAGTTCTTC.

This clone has just one count. The chain employs TRBV6-6 and TRBJ1-1; 8 bases are shared with TRBD1. This CDR3 is built from 15 residues. Germline CDR1 and CDR2: MNHNY and SVGAGI (reference sequence). V was pared by 0 bases and J by 5 bases, with 5 bases of the junction left unmatched. CDR3 coding DNA: TGTGCCAGCAGTTACTCGGGGCAGGGGGCGACTGAAGCTTTCTTT. Its translation is CASSYSGQGATEAFF.

The rearrangement links TRBV19 to TRBJ2-1, with D perhaps TRBD2 (5 bases). CDR3 length: 15 residues. Deletions cut 6 bases from V and 4 bases from J, with 16 bases between. Germline CDR1 is LNHDA and CDR2 is SQIVND (reference sequence). CDR3 in DNA: TGTGCCAGTAGGTCCCTCGCGGGCGGATACAATGAGCAGTTCTTC. Protein product: CASRSLAGGYNEQFF.

J is TRBJ1-1 and V is TRBV11-2; perhaps TRBD1 as D (5 bases). Per the germline V gene, CDR1 is SGHAT and CDR2 is FQNNGV. V was trimmed by 5 bases and J by 5 bases, leaving 18 bases between them. The CDR3 is 15 amino acids. CDR3 sequence: CASSRGTHWETEAFF. CDR3 DNA: TGTGCCAGCAGCCGCGGGACCCATTGGGAAACTGAAGCTTTCTTT.

The chain uses TRBV25-1 and TRBJ1-1; 8 bases agree with TRBD1. CDR1 and CDR2 from the germline V gene are MGHDK and SYGVNS. Losses at the gene ends were 2 bases for V and 0 bases for J; bases not matched to a gene: 2. This CDR3 has 15 amino acids. CDR3 sequence reads: CASSEPQGVNTEAFF. DNA of the CDR3: TGTGCCAGCAGTGAACCACAGGGGGTGAACACTGAAGCTTTCTTT.

The V gene is TRBV19, the J gene TRBJ2-1, with 10 bases lining up with TRBD2. The CDR3 extends over 15 amino acids. Trimming removed 3 bases from V and 10 bases from J; junction bases left unmatched: 9. CDR1 is LNHDA, CDR2 SQIVND, per germline (reference sequence). CDR3 region: CASSITLAGDWEQFF. The CDR3, as DNA: TGTGCCAGTAGTATCACTCTAGCGGGAGACTGGGAGCAGTTCTTC.